The 26 T cell receptor beta chains below all came from one sample that was sequenced in a study of T cell clonality in common variable immunodeficiency. For these receptors, no antigen is known. Study-wide points: Reportedly, TCR beta sequences from common variable immunodeficiency showed fewer deletions and N-nucleotide insertions.

Clones were read by immunoSEQ multiplex PCR, and TCRdb kept only the in-frame ones, dropping some. This sample carries 25,000 to 30,000 clones, none of them present only once. Sequenced input: peripheral blood mononuclear cells. The source of these receptors is a human donor with common variable immunodeficiency.

This clone was recorded many times. Read coverage stops 3 residues before the CDR3 terminus; the germline J gene supplies the remainder. The chain employs TRBV27 and TRBJ1-2; tentative D call: TRBD1 (5 bases). Germline V gene lookup returns CDR1 MNHEY and CDR2 SMNVEV (reference sequence). Deletions cut 8 bases from V and 5 bases from J, with 15 bases between. There are 13 residues in the CDR3. The CDR3 protein is CASPGRARYGYTF. The CDR3 bases that were read are TGTGCCAGCCCCGGCAGGGCAAGGTATGGC.

A word on this clone: The sequence runs out 3 residues before the end of the CDR3; the remainder is reconstructed from the germline J gene. The chain combines TRBV30 with TRBJ2-3; TRBD1 matches at 9 bases. The junction had 4 bases not matched to a gene; V was cut back by 5 bases and J by 4 bases. CDR3 length: 13 residues. CDR1 GTSNPN and CDR2 SVGIG come from the germline V gene (reference sequence). The covered CDR3 bases are TGTGCCTGGGTAACAGGGGGCGCAGATACG. It specifies CAWVTGGADT. The whole CDR3 protein is CAWVTGGADTQYF. The whole variable domain, remainder taken from reference TRBV30 and TRBJ2-3, is SQTIHQWPATLVQPVGSPLSLECTVEGTSNPNLYWYRQAAGRGLQLLFYSVGIGQISSEVPQNLSASRPQDRQFILSSKKLLLSDSGFYLCAWVTGGADTQYFGPGTRLTVL.

This clone was counted between two and nine times. With the read ending 3 residues before the CDR3 end, the germline J gene is used to fill in that end. The chain carries TRBV5-1 and TRBJ2-5, with TRBD1 matching over 10 bases. The CDR3 loop spans 14 amino acids. Germline lookup yields CDR1 SGHRS and CDR2 YFSETQ. Germline trimming cut 4 bases from V and 4 bases from J; bases unmatched to any gene: 4. The CDR3 loop reads CASSLGQGGETQYF. The sequenced part of the CDR3 DNA is TGCGCCAGCAGCCTAGGACAGGGGGGAGAGACC.

Concerning this clone: The read stops 3 residues short of the end of the CDR3; the missing end is completed from the germline J gene. This chain joins TRBV7-9 and TRBJ2-7, with a possible D match to TRBD2 (6 bases). CDR3 length equals 14 residues. Germline V gene sequence: CDR1 SEHNR, CDR2 FQNEAQ (reference sequence). Trimming pared 10 bases from V and 0 bases from J, leaving 16 bases between. The chain's CDR3 is CAIPVGGPSYEQYF. CDR3 bases read: TGTGCCATCCCGGTGGGGGGACCCTCCTACGAG.

This clone was counted ten times or more. The read falls 3 residues short of the CDR3 end, and the missing part is taken from the germline J gene. V gene TRBV5-4 combines with J gene TRBJ2-5, with TRBD2 identical over 10 bases. After removal of 0 bases from V and 5 bases from J, the junction contained 7 bases not matched to a gene. Germline CDR1 SGHNT, CDR2 YYREEE (reference sequence). CDR3 size: 16 residues. Incomplete CDR3 DNA: TGTGCCAGCAGCTTGGTTCGAGCGGGGGGGCGGGAGACC. Encoded protein: CASSLVRAGGRET. The whole CDR3 region reads CASSLVRAGGRETQYF. The variable domain in full, completed from reference TRBV5-4 and TRBJ2-5, reads ETGVTQSPTHLIKTRGQQVTLRCSSQSGHNTVSWYQQALGQGPQFIFQYYREEENGRGNFPPRFSGLQFPNYSSELNVNALELDDSALYLCASSLVRAGGRETQYFGPGTRLLVL.

Worth noting for this clone: The read finishes 3 residues shy of the CDR3 end, and the germline J gene is used to complete it. V is TRBV29-1 and J is TRBJ1-6, with D tentatively TRBD1 (5 bases). The CDR3 extends over 13 amino acids. CDR1 and CDR2 (germline): SQVTM, ANQGSEA. Trimming shortened V by 5 bases and J by 3 bases, and 8 bases separated the two germline ends. CDR3 residues: CSVQGNYNSPLHF. The sequenced CDR3 bases are TGCAGCGTTCAGGGAAACTATAATTCACCC.

This clone was seen more than once but under ten times. Its ends do not fully match the called genes, so a read error is possible. The sequence runs out 3 residues before the end of the CDR3; the remainder is reconstructed from the germline J gene. The rearrangement links TRBV7-7 to TRBJ2-5, with 10 bases lining up with TRBD2. CDR3 length equals 14 residues. Per the germline V gene, CDR1 is SSHAT and CDR2 is FNYEAQ (reference sequence). CDR3 DNA, as far as it was read: TGTGCTAGCAGTAAGCGGGGGGGCCTTGAGACC. Translating it yields CASSKRGGLET. The complete CDR3 reads CASSKRGGLETQYF.

In this sample, this clone is medium-sized. The CDR3 end lies 3 residues beyond the end of the read and is filled in from the germline J gene. The V and J genes are TRBV10-3 and TRBJ1-1; 9 bases agree with TRBD1. Germline CDR1 reads ENHRY; CDR2 reads SYGVKD. CDR3 length: 15 amino acids. The CDR3 reads CAISERGQGGSKAFF. CDR3 DNA, as far as it was read: TGTGCCATCAGTGAGCGGGGACAGGGCGGATCGAAA.

Of note for this clone: The read is 3 residues too short to cover the CDR3 end, so that end is filled in from the germline J gene. V gene TRBV7-3 combines with J gene TRBJ2-7, with TRBD2 matching 9 bases. This CDR3 has 15 residues. V trimming: 1 base; J trimming: 6 bases; junction bases outside the gene matches: 7. Germline-derived CDR1 and CDR2 are SGHTA and FQGTGA. The CDR3 loop reads CASSLSGGGNGEQYF. The sequenced CDR3 bases are TGTGCCAGCAGCTTAAGCGGGGGGGGGAATGGCGAG.

This clone showed up just a few times. The CDR3 end falls 3 residues outside the read, so it is completed with the germline J gene. The V and J genes are TRBV7-6 and TRBJ2-1; possible D gene TRBD2, 6 bases. Per germline, CDR1 SGHVS and CDR2 FNYEAQ. V lost 5 bases to trimming and J lost 2 bases, with 13 bases between them. The CDR3 has 15 amino acids. The part of the CDR3 DNA that was read is TGTGCCAGCAGCCATCTAGCGACTCCCTACAATGAG. Translating it yields CASSHLATPYNE. Given in full, the CDR3 is CASSHLATPYNEQFF.

The table lists this clone with a few counts. The sequence runs out 3 residues before the end of the CDR3; the remainder is reconstructed from the germline J gene. The rearrangement uses TRBV5-1 and TRBJ2-7, with 8 bases matching TRBD1. With 0 bases clipped from V and 5 bases from J, the junction kept 10 bases outside the gene matches. The CDR3 has 16 residues. Germline CDR1 SGHRS, CDR2 YFSETQ. The CDR3 spells CASSLGRGRNSDEQYF. CDR3 bases read: TGCGCCAGCAGCTTGGGCAGGGGGCGCAACTCGGACGAG.

This clone has a count of ten or more. The CDR3 is cut off 3 residues early in the read; its end comes from the germline J gene. The V and J genes are TRBV10-3 and TRBJ1-3; TRBD1 agrees at 9 bases. Germline CDR1 and CDR2: ENHRY and SYGVKD. This CDR3 contains 17 residues. With V trimmed by 5 bases and J by 0 bases, 8 bases remained unmatched. The DNA read from the CDR3 is TGTGCCATCAGTCCGGGACAGGGCCTATCCTCTGGAAACACC. Amino acids: CAISPGQGLSSGNT. The full CDR3 protein reads CAISPGQGLSSGNTIYF.

This clone has just a few counts. CDR3 DNA, as far as it was read: TGCGCCAGCAGCTTGGCCAGCGGGGTCCAAACCTACGAG. It codes for CASSLASGVQTYE. The whole CDR3 sequence is CASSLASGVQTYEQYF. The rearrangement uses TRBV5-1 and TRBJ2-7; 7 bases are a match to TRBD2. With the read ending 3 residues before the CDR3 end, the germline J gene is used to fill in that end. J gave up 2 bases and V 0 bases, and 8 bases lay outside the gene matches. Germline CDR1 and CDR2: SGHRS and YFSETQ. The CDR3 is made up of 16 amino acids.

This clone was seen more than once but under ten times. The CDR3 end falls 3 residues outside the read, so it is completed with the germline J gene. This chain joins TRBV7-9 and TRBJ1-4, with TRBD1 matching over 7 bases. Per germline, CDR1 SEHNR and CDR2 FQNEAQ (reference sequence). This CDR3 is 15 amino acids long. V gave up 3 bases and J gave up 4 bases; unmatched junction bases: 5. This chain's CDR3 is CASSFPGGSNEKLFF. The CDR3 bases that were read are TGTGCCAGCAGCTTTCCAGGGGGGAGTAATGAAAAA.

A note on this clone: The read finishes 3 residues shy of the CDR3 end, and the germline J gene is used to complete it. The chain recombines TRBV7-9 with TRBJ1-3; a weak D match, TRBD1 (6 bases). Deletions cut 5 bases from V and 2 bases from J, with 13 bases between. Per the germline V gene, CDR1 is SEHNR and CDR2 is FQNEAQ (reference sequence). The CDR3 consists of 15 residues. The CDR3 DNA, read in part, is TGTGCCAGCAGCCCTGGGGAGGGGGCTGGAAACACC. Its translation is CASSPGEGAGNT. The entire CDR3 protein reads CASSPGEGAGNTIYF.

A remark on this clone: The read is 3 residues too short to cover the CDR3 end, so that end is filled in from the germline J gene. The J gene is TRBJ2-1, the V gene TRBV18; 8 nucleotides agree with TRBD1. The germline V gene encodes CDR1 KGHSH and CDR2 LQKENI. Trimming took 5 bases from V and 6 from J; bases not matched to a gene: 12. The CDR3 extends over 16 amino acids. The CDR3 here is CASSSGTGGRVNEQFF. The DNA read from the CDR3 is TGTGCCAGCTCATCCGGGACAGGTGGTAGGGTCAATGAG.

This clone was counted a few times. Read sequence stops 3 residues before the CDR3 end, and the germline J gene provides the missing end. The chain combines TRBV7-6 with TRBJ2-7; TRBD2 matches at 7 bases. V lost 2 bases and J lost 5; bases outside the gene matches: 3. The germline V gene encodes CDR1 SGHVS and CDR2 FNYEAQ. The CDR3 loop spans 13 amino acids. The part of the CDR3 DNA that was read is TGTGCCAGCAGCTTACAGGGAGGGGACGAG. This codes for CASSLQGGDE. The complete CDR3 reads CASSLQGGDEQYF.

This clone was picked up a small number of times. The sequence runs out 3 residues before the end of the CDR3; the remainder is reconstructed from the germline J gene. The chain recombines TRBV19 with TRBJ2-3; 12 bases align to TRBD1. The CDR3 length is 15 residues. Germline V gene sequence: CDR1 LNHDA, CDR2 SQIVND (reference sequence). V was pared by 5 bases and J by 8 bases, with 8 bases of the junction left unmatched. The covered CDR3 bases are TGTGCCAGTAGTCTACCGGGACAGGGGGCCGGTACG. Protein product: CASSLPGQGAGT. The full CDR3 sequence reads CASSLPGQGAGTQYF. Based on the CDR3 plus reference TRBV19 and TRBJ2-3, the full variable domain is DGGITQSPKYLFRKEGQNVTLSCEQNLNHDAMYWYRQDPGQGLRLIYYSQIVNDFQKGDIAEGYSVSREKKESFPLTVTSAQKNPTAFYLCASSLPGQGAGTQYFGPGTRLTVL.

Relative to its sample, this clone is medium-sized. The CDR3 end lies 3 residues beyond the end of the read and is filled in from the germline J gene. The chain is built from TRBV7-8 and TRBJ2-7; D is perhaps TRBD1 (6 bases). Trimming took off 2 bases at V and 6 bases at J, with 17 bases between the two ends. The CDR3 loop spans 15 amino acids. Germline CDR1 reads SGHVS; CDR2 reads FQNEAQ. CDR3 amino acids: CASSLLGTPLAEQYF. The CDR3 bases that were read are TGTGCCAGCAGCTTACTGGGGACACCTTTGGCCGAG.

A word on this clone: From the germline J gene comes the end of the CDR3, since the read stops 3 residues before it. The chain employs TRBV6-2 or TRBV6-3 and TRBJ2-5; perhaps TRBD1 as D (5 bases). Germline V gene sequence: CDR1 MNHEY, CDR2 SVGEGT. The CDR3 is 11 residues long. V dropped 6 bases and J dropped 5 bases, with 7 bases sitting between them. CDR3 amino acids: CASRGVETQYF. CDR3 DNA (partial): TGTGCCAGCAGAGGGGTTGAGACC.

With regard to this clone: Read data end 3 residues before the CDR3 end; the end is taken from the germline J gene. V usage is TRBV2 and J usage is TRBJ2-2; TRBD1 agrees at 8 bases. Trimming at V came to 5 bases and at J to 2 bases, leaving 4 bases not matched to a gene. The CDR3 runs 15 residues. The germline CDR1 and CDR2 sequences are SNHLY and FYNNEI. The CDR3: CASSWTGPNTGELFF. CDR3 bases read: TGTGCCAGCAGTTGGACAGGGCCCAACACCGGGGAG.

This clone was seen repeatedly, ten times or more. The read stops 3 residues short of the end of the CDR3; the missing end is completed from the germline J gene. The chain employs TRBV20-1 and TRBJ1-1; D unclear. V was trimmed by 6 bases and J by 7 bases, leaving 18 bases between them. In germline, CDR1 is DFQATT, CDR2 SNEGSKA (reference sequence). The CDR3 spans 13 residues. CDR3 amino acids: CSANGMGGNEAFF. The covered CDR3 bases are TGCAGTGCAAACGGGATGGGCGGGAATGAA.

This clone was seen a few times. The CDR3 end falls 3 residues outside the read, so it is completed with the germline J gene. This sequence joins TRBV7-3 and TRBJ2-7; 7 nucleotides agree with TRBD2. V dropped 4 bases and J dropped 2; count of bases not matched to a gene: 5. Germline V lookup: CDR1 SGHTA, CDR2 FQGTGA. The CDR3 consists of 14 residues. The CDR3 here is CASSSLSGPYEQYF. CDR3 bases read: TGTGCCAGCAGCTCCCTTAGCGGGCCCTACGAG.

This clone was observed a handful of times. The read stops 3 residues short of the end of the CDR3; the missing end is completed from the germline J gene. The rearrangement uses TRBV19 and TRBJ2-1; tentatively, D is TRBD1 (5 bases). Germline V gene sequence: CDR1 LNHDA, CDR2 SQIVND (reference sequence). CDR3 length: 14 amino acids. V was shortened by 3 bases and J by 2 bases, with 8 bases between the two germline ends. The CDR3: CASSIDRPYNEQFF. Incomplete CDR3 DNA: TGTGCCAGTAGTATCGACAGACCCTACAATGAG.

As concerns this clone: Germline is not matched at one junction end, which may reflect a read error. The read falls 3 residues short of the CDR3 end, and the missing part is taken from the germline J gene. V gene TRBV18 combines with J gene TRBJ2-7; 10 bases agree with TRBD2. Germline V gene lookup returns CDR1 KGHSH and CDR2 LQKENI. The CDR3 sequence is 15 residues long. The CDR3 region is CASSSPSGGSYEQYF. The sequenced CDR3 bases are TGTGCCAGCTCATCACCTAGCGGGGGCTCCTACGAG.

This clone turned up a few times. Read data end 3 residues before the CDR3 end; the end is taken from the germline J gene. The chain carries TRBV7-9 and TRBJ2-7; D is unclear. Germline-derived CDR1 and CDR2 are SEHNR and FQNEAQ (reference sequence). The CDR3 length is 14 residues. V lost 1 base and J 3 bases, leaving 10 bases between the germline ends. CDR3 sequence reads: CASSLEHPNYEQYF. The CDR3 bases that were read are TGTGCCAGCAGCTTAGAGCACCCCAACTACGAG. Together with reference TRBV7-9 and TRBJ2-7, the CDR3 gives the full variable domain: DTGVSQNPRHKITKRGQNVTFRCDPISEHNRLYWYRQTLGQGPEFLTYFQNEAQLEKSRLLSDRFSAERPKGSFSTLEIQRTEQGDSAMYLCASSLEHPNYEQYFGPGTRLTVT.